These T cell receptor beta chains were read from a single sample in a study of CD8 T cells in Susac syndrome. Using its own MiXCR run on the immunoSEQ multiplex PCR reads, TCRdb lists one record per CDR3 protein. The repertoire holds about 180,000 distinct CDR3 sequences, with 93% as singletons. What was sequenced was CD4+ T cells from PBMCs. The receptor set was obtained from a human donor with multiple sclerosis. The CDR3 runs from the conserved cysteine through the conserved F or W. D genes are given only for firm matches. Size is stated for part of the rows, as once, few or many counts, or as a class when the clone is expanded.

V gene	CDR3 length	J gene	clone size	D gene	CDR3 DNA	CDR3 protein
TRBV11-2	12	TRBJ2-5	NA	NA	TGTGCCAGTCGGCAGTACCAAGAGACCCAGTACTTC	CASRQYQETQYF
TRBV12-3/TRBV12-4	15	TRBJ2-5	NA	NA	TGTGCCAGCAGTTTTCCCCAGGGGCAGGGAGAGACCCAGTACTTC	CASSFPQGQGETQYF
TRBV12-3/TRBV12-4	15	TRBJ1-5	NA	NA	TGTGCCAGCAGTGCGGGCAGTCTTAGCAATCAGCCCCAGCATTTT	CASSAGSLSNQPQHF
TRBV20-1	13	TRBJ1-4	NA	NA	TGCAGTGCTAGGTCTGGGTTATCTGAAAAACTGTTTTTT	CSARSGLSEKLFF
TRBV9	16	TRBJ1-2	NA	NA	TGTGCCAGCAGCGTTGGGGGGGTACAGGCTAACTATGGCTACACCTTC	CASSVGGVQANYGYTF
TRBV18	12	TRBJ2-5	few	NA	TGTGCCAGCAGTCCGGGGGTTGAGACCCAGTACTTC	CASSPGVETQYF
TRBV7-9	13	TRBJ2-5	NA	NA	TGTGCCAGCAGCATAGGCCCCCTAGGGACCCAGTACTTC	CASSIGPLGTQYF
TRBV19	13	TRBJ1-1	once	NA	TGTGCCAGTAGTATCGTGGATAACACTGAAGCTTTCTTT	CASSIVDNTEAFF
TRBV27	15	TRBJ2-3	NA	NA	TGTGCCAGCAGTTTATTGTCTTTATCCACAGATACGCAGTATTTT	CASSLLSLSTDTQYF
TRBV30	17	TRBJ2-6	NA	NA	TGTGCCTGGAGTAGGGGCAGGGCCCACTCTGGGGCCAACGTCCTGACTTTC	CAWSRGRAHSGANVLTF
TRBV2	14	TRBJ2-5	NA	NA	TGTGCCAGCAGTACAATACAGGGTCCCGGGACCCAGTACTTC	CASSTIQGPGTQYF
TRBV6-5	15	TRBJ1-3	NA	TRBD1	TGTGCCAGCAGACTAAACAGGGGAGAAAGAAACACCATATATTTT	CASRLNRGERNTIYF
TRBV12-3/TRBV12-4	12	TRBJ1-2	NA	NA	TGTGCCAGCAGTCCCGGGACTCCTGGCTACACCTTC	CASSPGTPGYTF
TRBV7-2	13	TRBJ1-1	NA	NA	TGTGCCAGCAGCTTAGCGGGCCTAACTGAAGCTTTCTTT	CASSLAGLTEAFF
TRBV7-9	15	TRBJ2-5	NA	NA	TGTGCCAGCAGCTTAAGCGGGACAGGCCCGGAGACCCAGTACTTC	CASSLSGTGPETQYF
TRBV5-1	15	TRBJ2-2	NA	TRBD2	TGCGCCAGCACATCTAGCGGGGTTAACACCGGGGAGCTGTTTTTT	CASTSSGVNTGELFF
TRBV5-4	14	TRBJ1-1	NA	NA	TGTGCCAGCACCCTCCGGCTTGGGAACACTGAAGCTTTCTTT	CASTLRLGNTEAFF
TRBV9	14	TRBJ1-2	NA	TRBD1	TGTGCCAGCAGCGTAGAAGGACAGGGGGATGGCTACACCTTC	CASSVEGQGDGYTF
TRBV6-6	13	TRBJ1-1	NA	TRBD1	TGTGCCAGCAGTCTGCCGACAGGGGAAGAAGCTTTCTTT	CASSLPTGEEAFF
TRBV11-2	14	TRBJ2-3	NA	NA	TGTGCCAGCAGCTTAGGGCTAGGATCGGATACGCAGTATTTT	CASSLGLGSDTQYF
TRBV7-2	17	TRBJ2-4	NA	TRBD1	TGTGCCAGCAGCCTAAGGACAGGGGTTGGGGCCAAAAACATTCAGTACTTC	CASSLRTGVGAKNIQYF
TRBV28	13	TRBJ1-2	NA	NA	TGTGCCATCAACCGAGGGAGCCACTATGGCTACACCTTC	CAINRGSHYGYTF
TRBV3-1	17	TRBJ2-6	NA	NA	TGTGCCAGCAGCCAAGGGATGGAAAGCTCTGGGGCCAACGTCCTGACTTTC	CASSQGMESSGANVLTF
TRBV28	12	TRBJ2-2	NA	NA	TGTGCCAGCAGTCCTTTTCCCCGGGAGCTGTTTTTT	CASSPFPRELFF
TRBV20-1	11	TRBJ1-1	NA	NA	TGCAGTGCTGCCAGGACTGATGAAGCTTTCTTT	CSAARTDEAFF
TRBV2	15	TRBJ1-1	NA	NA	TGTGCCAGCAGTAACCCTTCGGAGCTGAACACTGAAGCTTTCTTT	CASSNPSELNTEAFF
TRBV5-1	12	TRBJ1-2	NA	NA	TGCGCCAGCAGCTTCGACGGCGGGGGCTACACCTTC	CASSFDGGGYTF
TRBV6-1	13	TRBJ1-5	few	NA	TGTGCCAGCAGCCCGGACGGGAATCAGCCCCAGCATTTT	CASSPDGNQPQHF
TRBV7-2	15	TRBJ1-5	NA	NA	TGTGCCAGCAGCTTCCAGGTTTCTAGCAATCAGCCCCAGCATTTT	CASSFQVSSNQPQHF
TRBV18	15	TRBJ2-1	NA	TRBD2	TGTGCCAGCTCACCCGGGACTAGCGGATACAATGAGCAGTTCTTC	CASSPGTSGYNEQFF
TRBV5-1	15	TRBJ2-3	NA	NA	TGCGCCAGCAGCCCCCGGGTAGGGGGAACAGATACGCAGTATTTT	CASSPRVGGTDTQYF
TRBV6-1	15	TRBJ2-4	NA	NA	TGTGCCAGCAGTGAAGGAGCCGGGGCCAAAAACATTCAGTACTTC	CASSEGAGAKNIQYF
TRBV12-3/TRBV12-4	15	TRBJ1-1	NA	TRBD1	TGTGCCAGCAGTTTCGGTCAACAGGGGGCGGGTGAAGCTTTCTTT	CASSFGQQGAGEAFF
TRBV30	14	TRBJ1-5	NA	TRBD1	TGTGCCTGGGGCAGAGGGGGCGCCGGACAGCCCCAGCATTTT	CAWGRGGAGQPQHF
TRBV4-3	15	TRBJ1-2	NA	NA	TGCGCCAGCAGCCAAGAGACAGCCTGGAGTTATGGCTACACCTTC	CASSQETAWSYGYTF